Below, 24 T cell receptor beta chains from the same sample are listed, as sequenced in a study of T cells in Graves' hyperthyroidism and ophthalmopathy. Amplification yielded TCR beta CDR3 regions, with RNA transcripts as the source. HTBI primers drove first-round RT-PCR of the TCR CDR3. TCRdb re-analysed the multiplex PCR reads in MiXCR, keeping a single row per CDR3 protein. The table records about 400,000 distinct CDR3 sequences, roughly 14% of them present only once. Material for sequencing was blood. These receptors came from a woman younger than 30 with Graves' hyperthyroidism.

The rearrangement links TRBV9 to TRBJ1-2; D uncertain. The germline CDR1 and CDR2 sequences are SGDLS and YYNGEE. This CDR3 is built from 15 residues. V was trimmed by 0 bases and J by 0 bases, leaving 9 bases between them. CDR3 amino acids: CASSVVVGTNYGYTF. CDR3 DNA sequence: TGTGCCAGCAGCGTAGTTGTAGGAACTAACTATGGCTACACCTTC.

This clonotype was counted ten times or more. V usage is TRBV9 and J usage is TRBJ2-2, with 9 bases that match TRBD1. J gave up 4 bases and V 0 bases, and 19 bases lay outside the gene matches. Germline V gives CDR1 SGDLS, CDR2 YYNGEE. The CDR3 loop spans 21 amino acids. The CDR3 nucleotides are TGTGCCAGCAGCGTAGGGCACAGGACAGGGGCTAGAGGAACGGGCACCGGGGAGCTGTTTTTT. Translated: CASSVGHRTGARGTGTGELFF.

This chain uses TRBV4-3 with TRBJ1-1; D remains unclear. This CDR3 has 15 residues. Trimming took off 1 base at V and 4 bases at J, with 13 bases between the two ends. Germline lookup yields CDR1 LGHNA and CDR2 YSLEER. DNA for the CDR3: TGCGCCAGCAGCCAAGGCCGGACTTTTTCCACTGAAGCTTTCTTT. This gives the protein CASSQGRTFSTEAFF.

This clonotype appeared a few times. The chain has TRBV9 and TRBJ1-3, with unresolved D. Germline V gene sequence: CDR1 SGDLS, CDR2 YYNGEE. There are 12 residues in the CDR3. V lost 0 bases, J lost 11 bases, and 9 bases lay in between. CDR3 sequence: CASSVGLDPIYF. In DNA form, the CDR3 reads TGTGCCAGCAGCGTAGGATTGGACCCCATATATTTT. Drawing the rest from reference TRBV9 and TRBJ1-3, the complete variable domain is DSGVTQTPKHLITATGQRVTLRCSPRSGDLSVYWYQQSLDQGLQFLIQYYNGEERAKGNILERFSAQQFPDLHSELNLSSLELGDSALYFCASSVGLDPIYFGEGSWLTVV.

This clonotype has just a few counts. V usage is TRBV7-9 and J usage is TRBJ2-1, with D maybe TRBD2 (6 bases). The CDR3 consists of 16 residues. Between the trimmed V and J ends, which lost 5 bases and 5 bases, there was a span of 19 bases. Germline V gene data show CDR1 as SEHNR and CDR2 as FQNEAQ (reference sequence). CDR3 nucleotides: TGTGCCAGCAGCCGGGGGACTTCCCCCCCACACAATGAGCAGTTCTTC. Its protein is CASSRGTSPPHNEQFF.

In its sample, this clonotype was seen many times. The rearrangement joins TRBV10-3 to TRBJ2-1; 10 nucleotides align to TRBD2. CDR3 length equals 15 residues. V trimming: 8 bases; J trimming: 6 bases; junction bases outside the gene matches: 10. CDR1 is ENHRY and CDR2 is SYGVKD in the germline V gene. The CDR3 region is CAIATSGGGGNEQFF. CDR3 bases: TGTGCCATCGCTACAAGCGGGGGGGGAGGCAATGAGCAGTTCTTC.

The chain uses TRBV5-1 and TRBJ2-1, with TRBD2 matching 12 bases. This CDR3 spans 15 amino acids. Germline V lookup: CDR1 SGHRS, CDR2 YFSETQ. Trimming at V came to 1 base and at J to 9 bases, leaving 5 bases not matched to a gene. CDR3 loop: CASSLNLAGGPEQFF. The CDR3 bases are TGCGCCAGCAGCTTGAATCTAGCGGGAGGGCCTGAGCAGTTCTTC. Looking up the rest from reference TRBV5-1 and TRBJ2-1 gives the full variable domain: KAGVTQTPRYLIKTRGQQVTLSCSPISGHRSVSWYQQTPGQGLQFLFEYFSETQRNKGNFPGRFSGRQFSNSRSEMNVSTLELGDSALYLCASSLNLAGGPEQFFGPGTRLTVL.

This clonotype was seen ten or more times. DNA of the CDR3: TGTGCCAGCAGTGAGACCCGTGAGCCGAACACTGAAGCTTTCTTT. It is translated as CASSETREPNTEAFF. The chain recombines TRBV6-1 with TRBJ1-1; D gene ambiguous. This CDR3 region has 15 residues. Germline CDR1 and CDR2: MNHNS and SASEGT. With 3 bases removed from V and 1 base from J, the gap between germline ends came to 12 bases.

The table lists this clonotype with a few counts. The gene calls are TRBV20-1 and TRBJ2-3, with 11 bases identical to TRBD2. The germline V gene has CDR1 DFQATT and CDR2 SNEGSKA (reference sequence). The J segment lost 2 bases and the V segment lost 5 bases, leaving 9 bases of the junction unmatched. This CDR3 comprises 16 residues. CDR3 bases: TGCAGTGCTCCTTTACTAGCGGGAGACCACACAGATACGCAGTATTTT. It is translated as CSAPLLAGDHTDTQYF.

The table lists this clonotype with a few counts. The chain combines TRBV24-1 with TRBJ2-1; 7 positions match TRBD2. Germline CDR1 reads KGHDR; CDR2 reads SFDVKD. V shed 9 bases, J shed 0 bases, and the junction held 7 bases outside the gene matches. This CDR3 spans 15 amino acids. For the CDR3, the DNA is TGTGCCACCGGGGACGGGGGGAGCTCCTACAATGAGCAGTTCTTC. Translation: CATGDGGSSYNEQFF.

In its sample, this clonotype was seen a few times. Given a much more abundant clone one base away, this may be a read error. CDR3 protein: CASGRDYRSYGQYF. The CDR3 DNA reads TGTGCCAGCGGTCGCGACTATCGCTCCTACGGGCAGTACTTC. This rearrangement joins TRBV3-1 to TRBJ2-7; D possibly corresponds to TRBD2 (5 bases). The CDR3 spans 14 residues. CDR1 is LGHDT, CDR2 YNNKEL, per germline (reference sequence).

Only a few counts were recorded for this clonotype. The rearrangement links TRBV9 to TRBJ2-2; D call uncertain. V was cut by 0 bases and J by 8 bases, with 5 bases left in between. Germline lookup yields CDR1 SGDLS and CDR2 YYNGEE. CDR3 length: 12 amino acids. The CDR3 here is CASSVGMGELFF. The CDR3 DNA reads as TGTGCCAGCAGCGTAGGCATGGGGGAGCTGTTTTTT.

In its sample, this clonotype was seen many times. This chain connects TRBV2 to TRBJ1-4; D remains ambiguous. The CDR3 length is 14 residues. Trimming removed 3 bases from V and 5 bases from J, with 10 bases in between. Germline V lookup: CDR1 SNHLY, CDR2 FYNNEI. CDR3 amino acids: CASSEAQRNEKLFF. CDR3 nucleotide sequence: TGTGCCAGCAGTGAGGCTCAACGCAATGAAAAACTGTTTTTT.

This clonotype occurred many times. The CDR3 here is CASWRPTYGYTF. CDR3 nucleotide sequence: TGTGCCAGCTGGCGGCCGACCTATGGCTACACCTTC. V usage is TRBV12-3 or TRBV12-4 and J usage is TRBJ1-2; D is undetermined. V was shortened by 8 bases and J by 4 bases, with 11 bases between the two germline ends. The CDR3 covers 12 residues.

The chain is built from TRBV20-1 and TRBJ2-4, with 7 bases matching TRBD2. CDR3 length equals 15 residues. The V segment lost 6 bases and the J segment 0 bases; nucleotides outside the gene matches: 8. Germline-derived CDR1 and CDR2 are DFQATT and SNEGSKA (reference sequence). The CDR3 DNA follows: TGCAGTGCCCAGGGAGGGGTGGGAGCCAAAAACATTCAGTACTTC. Translated, it gives CSAQGGVGAKNIQYF.

The sample holds a few counts of this clonotype. The chain has TRBV12-3 or TRBV12-4 and TRBJ1-5; no reliable D call. With 2 bases removed from V and 2 bases from J, the gap between germline ends came to 13 bases. The CDR3 is 16 residues long. CDR3 coding DNA: TGTGCCAGCAGTTTAAGTACCTCCGCGGGCAATCAGCCCCAGCATTTT. It is translated as CASSLSTSAGNQPQHF.

The table lists this clonotype with many counts. The chain combines TRBV5-1 with TRBJ2-7, with 9 bases fitting TRBD1. Trimming took 0 bases from V and 3 from J; bases not matched to a gene: 7. The length of the CDR3 is 16 residues. Germline V gives CDR1 SGHRS, CDR2 YFSETQ. CDR3 protein: CASSLAPGQGNYEQYF. CDR3 nucleotide sequence: TGCGCCAGCAGCTTGGCCCCGGGACAGGGAAACTACGAGCAGTACTTC.

This clonotype occurred many times. This chain uses TRBV3-1 with TRBJ1-1; 7 bases line up with TRBD1. Germline CDR1 reads LGHDT; CDR2 reads YNNKEL (reference sequence). V dropped 0 bases and J dropped 6; count of bases not matched to a gene: 10. The CDR3 length is 16 residues. The CDR3 DNA reads TGTGCCAGCAGCCAAGAAGCAGGGGGAATCTGGGCTGAAGCTTTCTTT. Its translation is CASSQEAGGIWAEAFF.

The rearrangement links TRBV29-1 to TRBJ2-7; the match to TRBD2 covers 11 bases. Germline CDR1 SQVTM, CDR2 ANQGSEA. V was clipped by 4 bases and J by 0 bases; unmatched bases: 14. The CDR3 length is 18 residues. CDR3 nucleotides: TGCAGCGTTGGCCCCATATATAGCGGGAGGGAAAGCTCCTACGAGCAGTACTTC. Protein product: CSVGPIYSGRESSYEQYF.

This clonotype was counted many times. V gene TRBV7-2 combines with J gene TRBJ1-2; 7 bases map to TRBD1. Trimming cost V 1 base and J 7 bases; bases outside gene matches: 9. Per the germline V gene, CDR1 is SGHTA and CDR2 is FQGNSA. The CDR3 runs to 15 residues. The CDR3 reads CASSLVKGTASGYTF. In DNA, the CDR3 is TGTGCCAGCAGCTTAGTAAAGGGGACAGCATCTGGCTACACCTTC.

The V and J genes are TRBV28 and TRBJ2-7; 8 bases fit TRBD1. This CDR3 comprises 14 residues. Germline V gives CDR1 MDHEN, CDR2 SYDVKM. After removal of 4 bases from V and 6 bases from J, the junction contained 8 bases not matched to a gene. CDR3 nucleotide sequence: TGTGCCAGCAGTTCTCCTGACAGGGGCGGCGAGCAGTACTTC. Protein: CASSSPDRGGEQYF.

This clonotype showed up just a few times. V and J are TRBV3-1 and TRBJ2-7; tentatively, D is TRBD1 (6 bases). CDR1 LGHDT and CDR2 YNNKEL come from the germline V gene (reference sequence). The V end was cut by 1 base, the J end by 5 bases, with 15 bases between. The length of the CDR3 is 15 residues. In nucleotides, the CDR3 is TGTGCCAGCAGCCAAGTTTTTGGGACATTCGACGAGCAGTACTTC. It translates to CASSQVFGTFDEQYF.

This clonotype was seen repeatedly, ten times or more. The CDR3 protein is CASSETKTGANTEAFF. The DNA for the CDR3 is TGTGCCAGCAGTGAGACCAAGACAGGGGCGAACACTGAAGCTTTCTTT. This chain joins TRBV2 and TRBJ1-1; 8 nucleotides align to TRBD1. The CDR3 spans 16 residues. Germline trimming cut 3 bases from V and 1 base from J; bases unmatched to any gene: 7. CDR1 SNHLY and CDR2 FYNNEI come from the germline V gene.

This clonotype was recorded only once. The V and J genes are TRBV20-1 and TRBJ2-3; 10 bases are a match to TRBD1. CDR3 length: 14 residues. J was trimmed by 2 bases and V by 3 bases; bases with no gene match: 2. CDR1 DFQATT and CDR2 SNEGSKA come from the germline V gene (reference sequence). The CDR3 protein is CSARGQGSTDTQYF. In DNA, the CDR3 is TGCAGTGCTAGGGGACAGGGGTCCACAGATACGCAGTATTTT.